A selection of T cell receptor beta chains follows, all from one sample in a study of blood T cells in healthy people across ages. One entry per CDR3 protein, called by TCRdb with MiXCR from the 5' RACE reads. The sample holds more than 650,000 distinct CDR3 sequences; around 25% are singletons and the top ten take 2.5% to 3.5%. These data were also reused for a study on T cells of mothers and their children.

The sequenced material came from blood. Every receptor here comes from a boy aged 5-17 years in good health. The CDR3 runs from the conserved cysteine through the conserved F or W. A D gene is named only where the DNA matches it firmly. Size values are once, few and many counts, or a class for expanded clones, and some rows have none.

V: TRBV11-2
D: TRBD1
size: few
J: TRBJ1-2
DNA: TGTGCCAGCAGTCCCAGGGGGGCCCTGGCTAACTATGGCTACACCTTC
CDR3: CASSPRGALANYGYTF

V: TRBV6-5
D: NA
size: NA
J: TRBJ1-1
DNA: TGTGCCAGCAGTTACTCGATAGGGTTATCTGAAGCTTTCTTT
CDR3: CASSYSIGLSEAFF

V: TRBV5-1
D: NA
size: many
J: TRBJ2-5
DNA: TGCGCCAGCAGCTTGGTGGCAGAAGAGACCCAGTACTTC
CDR3: CASSLVAEETQYF

V: TRBV11-2
D: NA
size: few
J: TRBJ2-5
DNA: TGTGCCAGCAGCTTAGCCTCCTCTAGGGGGTGGGATGAAGAGACCCAGTACTTC
CDR3: CASSLASSRGWDEETQYF

V: TRBV18
D: NA
size: NA
J: TRBJ1-3
DNA: TGTGCCAGCTCACCGGACGGTTCTAGCTCTGGAAACGCCATATATTTT
CDR3: CASSPDGSSSGNAIYF

V: TRBV4-1
D: NA
size: few
J: TRBJ2-7
DNA: TGCGCCAGCAGCCAGACGCGGGGGCCCTCCTACGAGCAGTACTTC
CDR3: CASSQTRGPSYEQYF

V: TRBV5-1
D: NA
size: few
J: TRBJ1-6
DNA: TGCGCCAGCAGCTTGTCTCAGGCTGATTCACCCCTCCACTTT
CDR3: CASSLSQADSPLHF

V: TRBV5-1
D: NA
size: NA
J: TRBJ1-2
DNA: TGCGCCAGCAGCTTGGCCTACCCGGGAGCTAACTATGGCTACACCTTC
CDR3: CASSLAYPGANYGYTF

V: TRBV15
D: TRBD1
size: NA
J: TRBJ1-2
DNA: TGTGCCACCAGCAGAGATCCCCCAGGGGGCAAGGATGGCTACACCTTC
CDR3: CATSRDPPGGKDGYTF

V: TRBV6-1
D: NA
size: many
J: TRBJ2-7
DNA: TGTGCCAGCAGTGAATCCCTGGCGGGTCAGGACGAGCAGTACTTC
CDR3: CASSESLAGQDEQYF

V: TRBV12-3/TRBV12-4
D: NA
size: once
J: TRBJ2-3
DNA: TGTGCCAGCAGTTCCAGAGCCAGATCAGATACGCAGTATTTT
CDR3: CASSSRARSDTQYF